A single sample is the source of the 23 T cell receptor beta chains below, sequenced in a study of blood T cell repertoires in COVID-19. The data were produced by immunoSEQ multiplex PCR, yet TCRdb's version contains in-frame clones alone and is incomplete. Here the sample spans over 200,000 clones, 84% being singletons. Sequenced: PBMCs or T cells enriched from blood (not recorded which). These receptors all stem from a woman in her thirties or forties who had recovered from COVID-19.

This clone was counted a single time. This sequence joins TRBV13 and TRBJ2-7, with TRBD2 as a possible D gene (6 bases). V dropped 11 bases and J dropped 7 bases, with 12 bases sitting between them. Germline assignment: CDR1 PRHDT and CDR2 FYEKMQ (reference sequence). The CDR3 extends over 10 amino acids. The DNA of the CDR3 is TGTGCCCGACCTGGGGGGGAGCAGTACTTC. Amino acids: CARPGGEQYF.

J is TRBJ1-1 and V is TRBV7-2; a weak D match, TRBD1 (6 bases). Germline lookup yields CDR1 SGHTA and CDR2 FQGNSA. The V end lost 4 bases, the J end lost 0 bases, and 18 bases lay between the germline ends. The CDR3 contains 17 residues. The CDR3 DNA reads as TGTGCCAGCAGCTCAGTACCCACTAGGACAGTGAACACTGAAGCTTTCTTT. Its protein is CASSSVPTRTVNTEAFF.

This clone was recorded only once. This chain uses TRBV15 with TRBJ2-5; 9 bases are shared with TRBD2. This CDR3 spans 14 amino acids. J lost 4 bases, V lost 9 bases, and 9 bases had no gene match. Per the germline V gene, CDR1 is LNHNV and CDR2 is YYDKDF (reference sequence). This CDR3 reads CATGAGSGRETQYF. The CDR3 coding sequence is TGTGCCACGGGGGCGGGTAGCGGGAGAGAGACCCAGTACTTC.

This clone was seen a single time. V and J are TRBV5-4 and TRBJ2-7; 8 bases are a match to TRBD1. Germline-derived CDR1 and CDR2 are SGHNT and YYREEE (reference sequence). The CDR3 is 15 residues long. Unmatched junction bases numbered 6, after V lost 0 bases and J lost 4 bases. The CDR3 sequence: CASSLASGGRYEQYF. The DNA of the CDR3 is TGTGCCAGCAGCTTGGCGTCAGGGGGCCGGTACGAGCAGTACTTC.

V is TRBV2 and J is TRBJ1-5, with TRBD1 matching 9 bases. Germline CDR1 and CDR2: SNHLY and FYNNEI. The CDR3 is 14 residues long. J gave up 7 bases and V 8 bases, and 9 bases lay outside the gene matches. CDR3 DNA sequence: TGTGCCAGCGGCCCCGGGACAGGGAGGCAGCCCCAGCATTTT. Protein sequence: CASGPGTGRQPQHF.

This chain links TRBV2 with TRBJ1-5; tentatively, D is TRBD1 (6 bases). Trimming shortened V by 6 bases and J by 2 bases, and 11 bases separated the two germline ends. Germline-derived CDR1 and CDR2 are SNHLY and FYNNEI. The CDR3 is 14 amino acids. CDR3 loop: CASRSGVGNQPQHF. The CDR3 nucleotides are TGTGCCAGCAGGTCAGGGGTCGGCAATCAGCCCCAGCATTTT.

This rearrangement joins TRBV11-2 to TRBJ2-7; TRBD2 aligns across 10 bases. V was clipped by 5 bases and J by 2 bases; unmatched bases: 12. The CDR3 contains 17 residues. The germline gives CDR1 SGHAT, CDR2 FQNNGV. The CDR3 DNA sequence: TGTGCCAGCAGCCCGAAATTGACTAGCGGGCCCCCCTACGAGCAGTACTTC. It translates to CASSPKLTSGPPYEQYF.

V and J are TRBV5-4 and TRBJ2-5; possible D gene TRBD1, 6 bases. The CDR3 is 13 residues long. In germline, CDR1 is SGHNT, CDR2 YYREEE (reference sequence). The V end lost 1 base, the J end lost 5 bases, and 9 bases lay between the germline ends. The CDR3 sequence: CASSLPRGETQYF. CDR3 nucleotide sequence: TGTGCCAGCAGCTTGCCCAGGGGTGAGACCCAGTACTTC.

The chain employs TRBV19 and TRBJ1-2; a possible D gene is TRBD1 (5 bases). V lost 3 bases and J 4 bases, leaving 18 bases between the germline ends. This CDR3 comprises 16 residues. CDR1 is LNHDA and CDR2 is SQIVND in the germline V gene (reference sequence). For the CDR3, the DNA is TGTGCCAGTAGTATTAATCAGGGTATTGTGGTCTATGGCTACACCTTC. This codes for CASSINQGIVVYGYTF.

The chain combines TRBV2 with TRBJ1-1; no clear D gene. V was cut by 9 bases and J by 0 bases, with 11 bases left in between. CDR3 length equals 13 residues. Germline values: CDR1 SNHLY, CDR2 FYNNEI. The CDR3 DNA sequence: TGTGCCAGTTCTAGTAATATGAACACTGAAGCTTTCTTT. Protein product: CASSSNMNTEAFF.

The rearrangement joins TRBV2 to TRBJ1-1, with a possible D match to TRBD1 (6 bases). Germline CDR1 reads SNHLY; CDR2 reads FYNNEI. The ends were cut back, 3 bases at V and 2 bases at J, with 13 bases in the middle. This CDR3 contains 15 residues. CDR3 loop: CASSDTRTVNTEAFF. Written as DNA, the CDR3 is TGTGCCAGCAGTGACACCAGGACAGTCAACACTGAAGCTTTCTTT. Combining the CDR3 with reference TRBV2 and TRBJ1-1 gives the whole variable domain EPEVTQTPSHQVTQMGQEVILRCVPISNHLYFYWYRQILGQKVEFLVSFYNNEISEKSEIFDDQFSVERPDGSNFTLKIRSTKLEDSAMYFCASSDTRTVNTEAFFGQGTRLTVV.

J is TRBJ2-5 and V is TRBV5-4; TRBD2 agrees at 9 bases. Per germline, CDR1 SGHNT and CDR2 YYREEE (reference sequence). This CDR3 is built from 16 residues. J was trimmed by 4 bases and V by 4 bases; bases with no gene match: 11. The CDR3 region is CASSPRAGGPGETQYF. For the CDR3, the DNA is TGTGCCAGCAGCCCGAGAGCGGGAGGCCCTGGAGAGACCCAGTACTTC.

The V and J genes are TRBV2 and TRBJ2-5, with 8 positions matching TRBD2. J lost 4 bases, V lost 4 bases, and 5 bases had no gene match. Germline-derived CDR1 and CDR2 are SNHLY and FYNNEI. The CDR3 has 14 residues. The CDR3 loop is CASSVGLGVETQYF. The CDR3 DNA reads as TGTGCCAGCAGTGTGGGACTAGGGGTAGAGACCCAGTACTTC.

In this sample, this clone turned up a few times. The chain links TRBV7-2 to TRBJ1-2, with a possible D match to TRBD1 (6 bases). Germline V lookup: CDR1 SGHTA, CDR2 FQGNSA. Trimming removed 2 bases at V and 7 bases at J, with 11 bases between. The CDR3 loop spans 13 amino acids. As DNA, the CDR3 is TGTGCCAGCAGCTTACGGGGGGCGATTGGCTACACCTTC. It specifies CASSLRGAIGYTF.

This clone was counted once. The chain employs TRBV12-3 or TRBV12-4 and TRBJ2-7; a possible D gene is TRBD1 (5 bases). The length of the CDR3 is 12 residues. Trimming stripped 6 bases from V and 2 bases from J, with 8 bases between. The CDR3: CASRQGPYEQYF. The CDR3 nucleotides are TGTGCCAGCAGGCAGGGTCCCTACGAGCAGTACTTC.

V gene TRBV5-8 combines with J gene TRBJ2-1; 9 bases agree with TRBD1. The CDR3 consists of 13 residues. Losses at the gene ends were 5 bases for V and 7 bases for J; bases not matched to a gene: 4. Looked up from germline, CDR1 is SGHTS and CDR2 is YDEGEE. The CDR3 DNA follows: TGTGCCAGCAGGGAGACAGGGGGAAATGAGCAGTTCTTC. Protein sequence: CASRETGGNEQFF.

This clone was seen just once. This rearrangement joins TRBV28 to TRBJ2-7; TRBD2 matches 7 bases. The CDR3 spans 13 residues. With 8 bases clipped from V and 5 bases from J, the junction kept 9 bases outside the gene matches. CDR1 and CDR2 from the germline V gene are MDHEN and SYDVKM. The CDR3 nucleotides read TGTGCCAGCGGGAGGGCCCATTGGGACGAGCAGTACGTC. Protein product: CASGRAHWDEQYV.

This clone was seen only a few times. The chain carries TRBV7-9 and TRBJ1-1, with D possibly matching TRBD1 (6 bases). Trimming stripped 7 bases from V and 5 bases from J, with 29 bases between. The germline V gene encodes CDR1 SEHNR and CDR2 FQNEAQ (reference sequence). This CDR3 contains 18 residues. The CDR3 bases are TGTGCCAGCATCAGAAGGGGCGACAGGTCTTCCTTGGGAACTGAAGCTTTCTTT. This sequence encodes CASIRRGDRSSLGTEAFF.

V gene TRBV27 combines with J gene TRBJ2-2; no clear D gene. CDR1 and CDR2 from the germline V gene are MNHEY and SMNVEV (reference sequence). The CDR3 extends over 13 amino acids. Trimming pared 2 bases from V and 2 bases from J, leaving 3 bases between. CDR3 loop: CASSLTNTGELFF. The CDR3 coding sequence is TGTGCCAGCAGTTTAACAAACACCGGGGAGCTGTTTTTT.

The CDR3 DNA is TGTGCCAGCAGAGTTGAAGGGACAGGGCTAGGGAACACTGAAGCTTTCTTT. Residues: CASRVEGTGLGNTEAFF. V gene TRBV7-2 combines with J gene TRBJ1-1; 9 nucleotides align to TRBD1. The V and J ends lost 6 bases and 1 base, in that order; junction bases with no gene match: 12. Looked up from germline, CDR1 is SGHTA and CDR2 is FQGNSA. The CDR3 is 17 residues long.

This clone has a handful of counts. The DNA of the CDR3 is TGTGCCAGCAGTATCGACAGGGAATACGGCTACACCTTC. It yields the protein CASSIDREYGYTF. The rearrangement joins TRBV6-5 to TRBJ1-2, with TRBD1 matching over 7 bases. There are 13 residues in the CDR3. The germline V gene encodes CDR1 MNHEY and CDR2 SVGAGI. Germline trimming cut 5 bases from V and 8 bases from J; bases unmatched to any gene: 8.

This clone showed up just once. The CDR3 loop reads CASSLYRQGRTGGYTF. The CDR3, as DNA: TGTGCCAGCAGTTTATACCGACAGGGTAGGACGGGAGGCTACACCTTC. This chain connects TRBV28 to TRBJ1-2, with 7 bases aligning to TRBD1. CDR3 length: 16 amino acids. After removal of 1 base from V and 8 bases from J, the junction contained 13 bases not matched to a gene. Germline V gives CDR1 MDHEN, CDR2 SYDVKM.

This clone was seen just once. The chain couples TRBV20-1 to TRBJ1-1, with D possibly being TRBD1 (6 bases). Trimming cost V 5 bases and J 7 bases, with 11 bases left between them. CDR3 length: 11 amino acids. CDR1 is DFQATT and CDR2 is SNEGSKA in the germline V gene (reference sequence). CDR3 DNA sequence: TGCAGTGCTGGGTCCAGGGGTGAAGCTTTCTTT. Translation: CSAGSRGEAFF.